These T cell receptor beta chains were read from a single sample in a study of cytomegalovirus exposure and HLA in healthy donors. This table comes from immunoSEQ multiplex PCR, and its TCRdb copy is limited to in-frame clones, with some not included. The profile covers 110,000 to 150,000 clones, with roughly 80% appearing a single time and around 3.2% taken by the ten largest. Sequencing was performed on PBMCs. Receptors were obtained from a male donor in good health and CMV-seronegative. Both conserved end residues are part of each CDR3. The D gene is left open where the match is weak. Clone size is given for some rows only: seen once, a few or many times, or a class if the clone is expanded.

V gene	clone size	D gene	J gene	CDR3 protein	CDR3 DNA
TRBV5-4	-	TRBD1	TRBJ1-1	CASSEGQWYTEAFF	TGTGCCAGCAGCGAGGGACAGTGGTACACTGAAGCTTTCTTT
TRBV6-1	many	TRBD2	TRBJ2-3	CASSLSSGTTDTQYF	TGTGCCAGCAGTTTATCAAGCGGGACCACAGATACGCAGTATTTT
TRBV5-4	-	-	TRBJ2-1	CASSLGAYNEQFF	TGTGCCAGCAGCTTGGGAGCCTACAATGAGCAGTTCTTC
TRBV9	-	TRBD2	TRBJ2-7	CASSVFVGRAYEQYF	TGTGCCAGCAGCGTATTCGTCGGGAGGGCCTACGAGCAGTACTTC
TRBV5-4	-	-	TRBJ1-6	CASSSTGQSPLHF	TGTGCCAGCAGCTCGACAGGCCAATCACCCCTCCACTTT
TRBV13	-	TRBD2	TRBJ2-7	CASSLGLAGGLYEQYF	TGTGCCAGCAGCTTAGGACTAGCGGGGGGACTATACGAGCAGTACTTC
TRBV29-1	-	TRBD1	TRBJ1-1	CSVLTDRVNTEAFF	TGCAGCGTCCTCACCGACAGGGTGAACACTGAAGCTTTCTTT
TRBV9	once	TRBD2	TRBJ2-1	CASSVGPGGNNEQFF	TGTGCCAGCAGCGTAGGACCGGGGGGAAACAATGAGCAGTTCTTC
TRBV7-9	-	-	TRBJ1-6	CSSTLGGDSGNSPLHF	TGTTCCAGCACCCTGGGGGGGGACTCGGGGAATTCACCCCTCCACTTT
TRBV25-1	few	-	TRBJ2-3	CASSVPGADTQYF	TGTGCCAGCAGTGTGCCAGGGGCAGATACGCAGTATTTT
TRBV2	-	TRBD1	TRBJ1-6	CAIRQGVAYNSPLHF	TGTGCCATCAGACAGGGGGTAGCCTATAATTCACCCCTCCACTTT
TRBV29-1	-	-	TRBJ1-3	CSVEGGDSGNTIYF	TGCAGCGTTGAAGGGGGGGACTCTGGAAACACCATATATTTT
TRBV5-1	-	TRBD2	TRBJ2-2	CASSLTSGSNTRELFF	TGCGCCAGCAGCCTAACTAGCGGGAGTAACACCAGGGAGCTGTTTTTT
TRBV28	-	-	TRBJ1-6	CASSPRRGNSPLHF	TGTGCCAGCAGTCCCCGGCGGGGAAATTCACCCCTCCACTTT
TRBV6-6	-	TRBD1	TRBJ1-5	CASTPGTVNQPQHF	TGTGCCAGCACCCCCGGGACAGTCAATCAGCCCCAGCATTTT
TRBV6-1	few	TRBD1	TRBJ1-2	CASSLQDRGDGYTF	TGTGCCAGCAGTTTACAGGACAGGGGAGATGGCTACACCTTC
TRBV5-6	-	-	TRBJ1-1	CASSSQRSGTNTEAFF	TGTGCCAGCAGCTCCCAGCGGAGCGGAACGAACACTGAAGCTTTCTTT
TRBV5-1	-	-	TRBJ1-4	CASSFSGGSNEKLFF	TGCGCCAGCAGCTTTTCGGGGGGGAGTAATGAAAAACTGTTTTTT
TRBV9	-	-	TRBJ1-3	CASSVGGSSGNTIYF	TGTGCCAGCAGCGTGGGCGGGAGCTCTGGAAACACCATATATTTT
TRBV6-6	-	TRBD1	TRBJ2-5	CASSYMDRPQETQYF	TGTGCCAGCAGTTACATGGACAGGCCTCAAGAGACCCAGTACTTC
TRBV19	few	-	TRBJ1-1	CASKMGVGGTEAFF	TGTGCCAGTAAAATGGGGGTGGGGGGCACTGAAGCTTTCTTT
TRBV6-5	-	-	TRBJ1-1	CASSYSTNTEAFF	TGTGCCAGCAGTTACTCGACTAACACTGAAGCTTTCTTT
TRBV25-1	-	TRBD1	TRBJ1-2	CASSPVGQGAYGYTF	TGTGCCAGCAGCCCGGTGGGACAGGGGGCTTATGGCTACACCTTC
TRBV5-1	-	-	TRBJ2-2	CASSVRSGQNTGELFF	TGCGCCAGCAGTGTCAGGAGCGGGCAGAACACCGGGGAGCTGTTTTTT
TRBV2	-	TRBD1	TRBJ2-7	CASSDRGQGGSYEQYF	TGTGCCAGCAGTGACCGGGGACAGGGGGGCTCCTACGAGCAGTACTTC
TRBV14	-	TRBD1	TRBJ2-2	CASSQGDSAALTGELFF	TGTGCCAGCAGCCAGGGGGACAGTGCCGCCCTTACCGGGGAGCTGTTTTTT
TRBV7-2	once	TRBD1	TRBJ2-2	CASSTWTGQGELFF	TGTGCCAGCAGCACCTGGACAGGGCAAGGGGAGCTGTTTTTT
TRBV2	few	-	TRBJ2-7	CASSEGQPSFYEQYF	TGTGCCAGCAGTGAGGGGCAGCCCTCCTTCTACGAGCAGTACTTC
TRBV7-9	-	-	TRBJ1-2	CASRIMGQVNYGYTF	TGTGCCAGCAGGATTATGGGGCAGGTTAACTATGGCTACACCTTC
TRBV30	-	-	TRBJ2-1	CAWTWSSYNEQFF	TGTGCCTGGACCTGGAGCTCCTACAATGAGCAGTTCTTC
TRBV4-3	-	-	TRBJ2-7	CASSQVRFSGSEQYF	TGCGCCAGCAGCCAAGTGCGGTTTTCCGGGAGCGAGCAGTACTTC
TRBV11-2	-	TRBD2	TRBJ2-5	CASSKAGGQETQYF	TGTGCCAGCAGCAAAGCGGGGGGGCAAGAGACCCAGTACTTC
TRBV18	-	TRBD2	TRBJ2-5	CASSPGTSGGSSGTQYF	TGTGCCAGCTCACCTGGGACTAGCGGGGGCTCCTCTGGGACCCAGTACTTC
TRBV5-1	few	TRBD2	TRBJ2-7	CASSPPPGRSSGYEQYF	TGCGCCAGCAGCCCCCCGCCAGGGAGGTCTAGCGGGTACGAGCAGTACTTC
TRBV7-9	-	-	TRBJ1-2	CSSRSSAGYGYTF	TGTTCCAGTCGGTCTAGTGCGGGCTATGGCTACACCTTC
TRBV25-1	-	TRBD1	TRBJ2-5	CASSALTRDREETQYF	TGTGCCAGCAGTGCCCTCACCCGGGACAGGGAAGAGACCCAGTACTTC
TRBV4-3	-	TRBD1	TRBJ2-7	CASSPFRDRGEEQYF	TGCGCCAGCAGCCCATTCCGGGACAGGGGAGAGGAGCAGTACTTC
TRBV23-1	-	-	TRBJ1-4	CASSRPADRPNEKLFF	TGCGCCAGCAGTCGCCCCGCGGACAGACCTAATGAAAAACTGTTTTTT
TRBV5-4	-	TRBD1	TRBJ2-7	CASSRTGVTYEQYF	TGTGCCAGCAGCCGGACAGGGGTGACGTACGAGCAGTACTTC
TRBV4-1	-	TRBD2	TRBJ2-5	CASSQVGGSGQETQYF	TGCGCCAGCAGCCAAGTGGGGGGGTCTGGGCAAGAGACCCAGTACTTC
TRBV7-6	-	TRBD1	TRBJ2-1	CASSETRGQAYNEQFF	TGTGCCAGCAGCGAGACGAGGGGACAGGCCTACAATGAGCAGTTCTTC
TRBV13	-	TRBD2	TRBJ2-1	CASSRTSGRAQFF	TGTGCCAGCAGCCGGACTAGCGGGAGGGCCCAGTTCTTC
TRBV7-9	-	-	TRBJ1-1	CASSFSNTEAFF	TGTGCCAGCAGCTTCTCTAACACTGAAGCTTTCTTT
TRBV2	-	TRBD2	TRBJ2-1	CASSFRRRVLAGGNSYNEQFF	TGTGCCAGCAGTTTTCGCAGAAGGGTACTAGCGGGAGGTAACTCCTACAATGAGCAGTTCTTC
TRBV5-8	-	TRBD2	TRBJ2-7	CASSLVFGLAGGREQYF	TGTGCCAGCAGCTTGGTCTTCGGACTAGCGGGAGGAAGGGAGCAGTACTTC
TRBV7-6	-	TRBD1	TRBJ2-1	CASSFGTGSYNEQFF	TGTGCCAGCAGCTTTGGGACAGGGTCCTACAATGAGCAGTTCTTC
TRBV28	-	-	TRBJ2-7	CASSFGGVRGYEQYF	TGTGCCAGCAGTTTCGGGGGAGTAAGGGGCTACGAGCAGTACTTC
TRBV6-5	-	-	TRBJ1-4	CASNPTGPNEKLFF	TGTGCCAGCAACCCGACAGGCCCGAATGAAAAACTGTTTTTT
TRBV19	-	TRBD1	TRBJ1-2	CASSILGQGALDGYTF	TGTGCCAGTAGTATTTTGGGACAGGGGGCTTTGGATGGCTACACCTTC
TRBV27	-	-	TRBJ1-5	CASSLLGGFQPQHF	TGTGCCAGCAGTTTGCTAGGGGGTTTCCAGCCCCAGCATTTT